This T cell receptor beta chain was sequenced in a study of blood T cell repertoires in COVID-19. As for the study in general: COVID-19 samples from acute and convalescent phases originated in the United States, Italy and Spain. In each case, the material was cDNA or gDNA derived from T cells, B-cell-depleted T cells, or PBMCs.

CDR3 length equals 16 residues. With V trimmed by 2 bases and J by 5 bases, 10 bases remained unmatched. In germline, CDR1 is GTSNPN, CDR2 SVGIG (reference sequence). In the original analysis: It was from reference gene primer amplification that nucleated cell counts were estimated. Clones were sequenced by immunoSEQ multiplex PCR, and TCRdb holds only the in-frame ones, with some missing. The V and J calls and the clone size are those of that table, but D and trimming were determined from the DNA. The sample has 100,000 to 120,000 clones, over 65% seen once. This receptor was obtained from a woman older than 75 with acute or convalescent COVID-19. The sequencing input was peripheral blood. The genes are TRBV30 and TRBJ1-1; 11 bases are shared with TRBD1. This CDR3 is CAWSPRDRGGGTEAFF. The CDR3 nucleotides are TGTGCCTGGAGTCCCCGGGACAGGGGGGGTGGGACTGAAGCTTTCTTT.